Shown below are 29 T cell receptor beta chains from a single sample sequenced in a study of T-cell reconstitution after alpha-beta-depleted transplantation in children (dated by TCRdb to 2015 to 2016). Library method: PCR. Sequencing relied on an Illumina HiSeq 2500. To normalize quantification of the TCRbeta repertoire, the TCR libraries were built with molecular barcoding that relied on unique molecular identifiers. Using fastp at Q25 and MiXCR, TCRdb reprocessed the public reads and kept productive beta chains. Each entry merges the rows of one CDR3 protein and shows their most common DNA and genes. The sample table lists some 600,000 distinct CDR3 sequences, 13% of them with a count of one. About 2.2% of the sample goes to the ten largest clones. What this sample's treatment or condition label stands for: allogeneic hematopoietic cell transplantation with graft depleted of TCRalphabeta T cells and CD19 B cells.

Specimen: PBMCs, mostly from graft donor cells, collected 360 days after TCRalphabeta/CD19-depleted stem cell transplant. These receptors all stem from a male patient between 5 and 17 years old who had a stem cell transplant for acute myeloid leukemia, so the T cells may come from the graft donor.

This clonotype was recorded a few times. The chain links TRBV28 to TRBJ2-7; 7 nucleotides align to TRBD1. This CDR3 is built from 13 residues. V lost 6 bases, J lost 6 bases, and 8 bases stayed unmatched. CDR1 and CDR2 from the germline V gene are MDHEN and SYDVKM. The CDR3 sequence: CASSTGQVREQYF. In nucleotides, the CDR3 is TGTGCCAGCAGCACCGGACAGGTCCGCGAGCAGTACTTC.

The gene calls are TRBV14 and TRBJ1-1; no reliable D call. CDR3 length equals 14 residues. The germline gives CDR1 SGHDN, CDR2 FVKESK. V lost 1 base and J lost 11, with 17 bases in between. CDR3 loop: CASSQVAGRTRAFF. The CDR3 coding sequence is TGTGCCAGCAGCCAAGTGGCCGGTCGGACTAGGGCTTTCTTT.

This clonotype was picked up a small number of times. The chain is built from TRBV19 and TRBJ2-7, with a weak D call TRBD1 (5 bases). Germline V gene lookup returns CDR1 LNHDA and CDR2 SQIVND (reference sequence). Trimming stripped 8 bases from V and 2 bases from J, with 16 bases between. The CDR3 consists of 14 residues. The DNA of the CDR3 is TGTGCCAGTCATGGGGCCGGGCCCCCCTACGAGCAGTACTTC. It encodes CASHGAGPPYEQYF.

This rearrangement joins TRBV12-3 or TRBV12-4 to TRBJ1-2; no clear D. The ends were cut back, 2 bases at V and 0 bases at J, with 10 bases in the middle. The CDR3 runs 15 residues. CDR3 loop: CASSLIRTPNYGYTF. In DNA, the CDR3 is TGTGCCAGCAGTTTAATCCGGACTCCTAACTATGGCTACACCTTC.

This clonotype was detected only a few times. This chain joins TRBV18 and TRBJ2-1; 11 nucleotides align to TRBD2. The germline gives CDR1 KGHSH, CDR2 LQKENI. This CDR3 is 17 amino acids long. V lost 3 bases, J lost 6 bases, and 10 bases stayed unmatched. The CDR3 nucleotides are TGTGCCAGCTCACCCAGGGGGCTAGCGGGAGGAAGCAATGAGCAGTTCTTC. Translation: CASSPRGLAGGSNEQFF.

This clonotype was seen more than once but under ten times. J is TRBJ2-7 and V is TRBV20-1; D is ambiguous. Germline V gives CDR1 DFQATT, CDR2 SNEGSKA (reference sequence). Trimming took off 0 bases at V and 7 bases at J, with 13 bases between the two ends. The CDR3 covers 13 residues. The CDR3 DNA sequence: TGCAGTGCTAGAGATCAGCGTTTGGCAGAGCAGTACTTC. Residues: CSARDQRLAEQYF.

The chain carries TRBV5-4 and TRBJ2-3; D ambiguous. This CDR3 is 11 amino acids long. Germline CDR1 reads SGHNT; CDR2 reads YYREEE (reference sequence). V lost 6 bases to trimming and J lost 3 bases, with 5 bases between them. CDR3 sequence: CASNGTDTQYF. The CDR3 DNA is TGTGCCAGCAACGGTACAGATACGCAGTATTTT. Full variable domain (missing parts from reference TRBV5-4 and TRBJ2-3): ETGVTQSPTHLIKTRGQQVTLRCSSQSGHNTVSWYQQALGQGPQFIFQYYREEENGRGNFPPRFSGLQFPNYSSELNVNALELDDSALYLCASNGTDTQYFGPGTRLTVL.

This clonotype was recorded a few times. The chain combines TRBV5-1 with TRBJ2-1, with 9 bases lining up with TRBD2. There are 16 residues in the CDR3. V lost 4 bases to trimming and J lost 7 bases; unmatched junction nucleotides: 12. CDR1 is SGHRS, CDR2 YFSETQ, per germline. The CDR3 sequence: CASSPEVAGGWNEQFF. The CDR3 coding sequence is TGCGCCAGCAGCCCGGAGGTGGCGGGAGGGTGGAATGAGCAGTTCTTC.

This clonotype occurred a few times. The chain joins TRBV24-1 to TRBJ2-7; D perhaps matches TRBD2 (6 bases). Germline CDR1 KGHDR, CDR2 SFDVKD. This CDR3 has 15 amino acids. V lost 1 base and J 1 base, leaving 10 bases between the germline ends. CDR3 sequence reads: CATSDFGRGSYEQYF. CDR3 nucleotide sequence: TGTGCCACCAGTGATTTTGGGCGGGGATCCTACGAGCAGTACTTC.

The genes are TRBV6-5 and TRBJ2-3, with 10 bases matching TRBD2. The V gene's germline CDR1 is MNHEY and CDR2 SVGAGI. J lost 9 bases, V lost 0 bases, and 12 bases had no gene match. The CDR3 loop spans 17 amino acids. The CDR3 is CASSYSGASGSPGTQYF. In DNA, the CDR3 is TGTGCCAGCAGTTACTCGGGTGCTAGCGGGAGTCCGGGCACGCAGTATTTT.

This clonotype was recorded a few times. This chain uses TRBV9 with TRBJ2-1; D may be TRBD2 (6 bases). Trimming cost V 0 bases and J 7 bases, with 17 bases left between them. This CDR3 comprises 16 residues. Germline-derived CDR1 and CDR2 are SGDLS and YYNGEE. CDR3 residues: CASSVDSWVGGNEQFF. CDR3 nucleotide sequence: TGTGCCAGCAGCGTAGATTCCTGGGTGGGGGGTAATGAGCAGTTCTTC.

The chain's CDR3 is CASSFTIPGTNEKLFF. The CDR3 bases are TGTGCCAGCAGTTTTACGATTCCTGGAACTAATGAAAAACTGTTTTTT. The rearrangement joins TRBV28 to TRBJ1-4, with no clear D. The CDR3 is 16 residues long. V was trimmed by 3 bases and J by 1 base, leaving 12 bases between them. Germline loops: CDR1 MDHEN, CDR2 SYDVKM.

The sample holds many counts of this clonotype. The chain uses TRBV29-1 and TRBJ2-1; 9 bases are shared with TRBD2. Germline CDR1 is SQVTM and CDR2 is ANQGSEA. The junction had 8 bases not matched to a gene; V was cut back by 5 bases and J by 6 bases. CDR3 length: 14 residues. The CDR3 protein is CSVCRLAGPNEQFF. CDR3 DNA sequence: TGCAGCGTTTGCAGGCTAGCGGGGCCCAATGAGCAGTTCTTC.

V is TRBV29-1 and J is TRBJ2-5; TRBD1 matches at 7 bases. V gave up 4 bases and J gave up 4 bases; unmatched junction bases: 12. The CDR3 has 15 amino acids. Germline V lookup: CDR1 SQVTM, CDR2 ANQGSEA. The CDR3 DNA reads TGCAGCGTTGGAGCCCCCCGGACAGGTGGAGAGACCCAGTACTTC. Translated, it gives CSVGAPRTGGETQYF.

Regarding this clonotype: A much larger clone differs by one base, so this may be a read error. The rearrangement uses TRBV29-1 and TRBJ2-1; 11 bases are a match to TRBD2. This CDR3 is built from 14 residues. CDR1 is SQVTM and CDR2 is ANQGSEA in the germline V gene. The CDR3 reads CSVETSGMYNEEFF. CDR3 coding DNA: TGCAGCGTTGAGACTAGCGGGATGTACAATGAGGAGTTCTTC.

This clonotype was detected a few times. The chain uses TRBV6-6 and TRBJ2-3; D is ambiguous. V lost 6 bases to trimming and J lost 4 bases, with 5 bases between them. This CDR3 is 11 amino acids long. Per germline, CDR1 MNHNY and CDR2 SVGAGI (reference sequence). CDR3: CASSNSDTQYF. CDR3 coding DNA: TGTGCCAGCAGCAATTCAGATACGCAGTATTTT.

The chain employs TRBV12-3 or TRBV12-4 and TRBJ2-2; D uncertain. The V gene lost 3 bases and the J gene lost 6 bases, with 17 bases spanning the gap. The CDR3 runs to 16 residues. DNA for the CDR3: TGTGCCAGCAGTTTTAGACCTCTTGAGTTGGCCGGGGAGCTGTTTTTT. Encoded protein: CASSFRPLELAGELFF.

Comments on this clonotype: A read error may produce the germline difference seen at one junction end. DNA of the CDR3: TGTGCCAGCAGTTTATGGGCAGGGAACTCTGAAGCTTTCTTT. Its translation is CASSLWAGNSEAFF. V gene TRBV28 combines with J gene TRBJ1-1, with D possibly TRBD1 on 5 matching bases. Germline V gene sequence: CDR1 MDHEN, CDR2 SYDVKM. The CDR3 has 14 amino acids.

This clonotype showed up many times. The DNA of the CDR3 is TGTGCCAGCAGTCCGGGACTAGCGGGAGGGGGCCTGGAGCAGTACTTC. This gives the protein CASSPGLAGGGLEQYF. V gene TRBV27 combines with J gene TRBJ2-7, with 16 positions matching TRBD2. Trimming took 5 bases from V and 7 from J; bases not matched to a gene: 8. Germline V gene sequence: CDR1 MNHEY, CDR2 SMNVEV (reference sequence). This CDR3 has 16 residues.

This clonotype was seen a few times. The CDR3 sequence is CASSLRELAGGPRDTQYF. For the CDR3, the DNA is TGTGCCAGCAGCTTAAGGGAATTAGCGGGAGGGCCGAGGGATACGCAGTATTTT. The chain carries TRBV11-3 and TRBJ2-3, with 11 bases identical to TRBD2. The germline V gene has CDR1 SGHNT and CDR2 YENEEA. Trimming took 2 bases from V and 6 from J; bases not matched to a gene: 13. This CDR3 comprises 18 residues.

This clonotype was seen more than once but under ten times. The chain employs TRBV3-1 and TRBJ2-1, with D maybe TRBD2 (6 bases). CDR3 length equals 15 residues. In germline, CDR1 is LGHDT, CDR2 YNNKEL (reference sequence). V shed 4 bases and J shed 0 bases, with 10 bases lying between them. CDR3 DNA sequence: TGTGCCAGCAGCCTGTGGCGGGACTCCTACAATGAGCAGTTCTTC. The encoded protein is CASSLWRDSYNEQFF.

The chain links TRBV30 to TRBJ2-4, with 9 bases identical to TRBD1. Looked up from germline, CDR1 is GTSNPN and CDR2 is SVGIG (reference sequence). There are 15 residues in the CDR3. Germline trimming cut 2 bases from V and 0 bases from J; bases unmatched to any gene: 2. CDR3 in amino acids: CAWSRTGVAKNIQYF. CDR3 coding DNA: TGTGCCTGGAGTAGGACAGGGGTAGCCAAAAACATTCAGTACTTC.

This clonotype was picked up many times. The chain couples TRBV29-1 to TRBJ2-1; 7 nucleotides line up with TRBD2. The germline CDR1 and CDR2 sequences are SQVTM and ANQGSEA. CDR3 size: 16 residues. Unmatched junction bases numbered 15, after V lost 5 bases and J lost 5 bases. CDR3 sequence: CSVLPPGREVDNEQFF. In DNA form, the CDR3 reads TGCAGCGTTCTTCCCCCGGGTCGGGAGGTGGACAATGAGCAGTTCTTC.

This clonotype showed up just once. The chain is built from TRBV20-1 and TRBJ2-7, with D tentatively TRBD1 or TRBD2 (5 bases each). The CDR3 consists of 13 residues. The ends were cut back, 5 bases at V and 4 bases at J, with 15 bases in the middle. Per the germline V gene, CDR1 is DFQATT and CDR2 is SNEGSKA (reference sequence). This CDR3 is CSARPDWGYEQYF. CDR3 DNA sequence: TGCAGTGCTCGCCCGGACTGGGGGTACGAGCAGTACTTC.

This clonotype came up many times. The chain uses TRBV29-1 and TRBJ2-7; 12 bases match TRBD2. This CDR3 is 17 amino acids long. The germline gives CDR1 SQVTM, CDR2 ANQGSEA. J gave up 5 bases and V 2 bases, and 13 bases lay outside the gene matches. CDR3 nucleotide sequence: TGCAGCGTTGAAAGGGAGGCTAGCGGGAGGGTTTGGGACGAGCAGTACTTC. This gives the protein CSVEREASGRVWDEQYF.

The chain is built from TRBV28 and TRBJ2-3; TRBD2 matches 10 bases. V lost 5 bases to trimming and J lost 2 bases; unmatched junction nucleotides: 7. This CDR3 comprises 16 residues. Germline V gene lookup returns CDR1 MDHEN and CDR2 SYDVKM. CDR3 nucleotide sequence: TGTGCCAGCAGTGAAAGCGGGAGGGCCCCCACAGATACGCAGTATTTT. This encodes CASSESGRAPTDTQYF.

The chain uses TRBV12-3 or TRBV12-4 and TRBJ2-1, with a possible D match to TRBD2 (6 bases). The CDR3 is 14 residues long. The V and J ends lost 6 bases and 5 bases respectively, with 14 bases between them. The CDR3 region has the DNA TGTGCCAGCAGACCCCGGGGAGGCAACAATGAGCAGTTCTTC. It is translated as CASRPRGGNNEQFF.

The chain uses TRBV7-3 and TRBJ2-2, with 11 bases lining up with TRBD2. The CDR3 has 16 residues. Losses at the gene ends were 5 bases for V and 3 bases for J; bases not matched to a gene: 5. CDR1 is SGHTA and CDR2 is FQGTGA in the germline V gene. This CDR3 reads CASSPTSGVHTGELFF. Here the CDR3 DNA reads TGTGCCAGCAGCCCGACTAGCGGGGTCCACACCGGGGAGCTGTTTTTT. Drawing the rest from reference TRBV7-3 and TRBJ2-2, the complete variable domain is GAGVSQTPSNKVTEKGKYVELRCDPISGHTALYWYRQSLGQGPEFLIYFQGTGAADDSGLPNDRFFAVRPEGSVSTLKIQRTERGDSAVYLCASSPTSGVHTGELFFGEGSRLTVL.

J is TRBJ2-7 and V is TRBV9, with TRBD1 identical over 9 bases. The CDR3 has 15 amino acids. The germline gives CDR1 SGDLS, CDR2 YYNGEE. The V gene end was trimmed by 3 bases and the J gene end by 5 bases; junction bases not matched to a gene: 9. The CDR3, as DNA: TGTGCCAGCAGCGCCACAGGGGGCGCCGAAAACGAGCAGTACTTC. Encoded protein: CASSATGGAENEQYF.